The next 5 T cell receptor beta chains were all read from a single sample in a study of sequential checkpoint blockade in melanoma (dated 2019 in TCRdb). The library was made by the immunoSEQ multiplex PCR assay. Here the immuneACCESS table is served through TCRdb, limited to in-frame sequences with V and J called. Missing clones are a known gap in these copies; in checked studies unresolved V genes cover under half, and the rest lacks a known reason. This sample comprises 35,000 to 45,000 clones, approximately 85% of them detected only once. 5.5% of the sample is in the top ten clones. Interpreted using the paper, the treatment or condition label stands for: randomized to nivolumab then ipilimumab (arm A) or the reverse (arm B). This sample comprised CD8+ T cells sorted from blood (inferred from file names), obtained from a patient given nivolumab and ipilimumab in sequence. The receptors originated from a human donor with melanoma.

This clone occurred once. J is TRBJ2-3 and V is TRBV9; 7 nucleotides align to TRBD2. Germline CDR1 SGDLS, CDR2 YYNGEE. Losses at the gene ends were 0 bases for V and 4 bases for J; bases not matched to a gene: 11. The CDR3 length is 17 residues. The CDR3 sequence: CASSVEGDGRSSDTQYF. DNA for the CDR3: TGTGCCAGCAGCGTAGAAGGGGACGGGAGGAGCTCAGATACGCAGTATTTT.

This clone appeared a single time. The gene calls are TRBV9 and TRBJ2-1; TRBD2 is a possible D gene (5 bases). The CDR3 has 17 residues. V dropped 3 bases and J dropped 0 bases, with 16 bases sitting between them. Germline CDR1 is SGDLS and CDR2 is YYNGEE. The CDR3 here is CASSGLQMSSSYNEQFF. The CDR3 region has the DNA TGTGCCAGCAGCGGACTACAGATGTCTAGCTCCTACAATGAGCAGTTCTTC.

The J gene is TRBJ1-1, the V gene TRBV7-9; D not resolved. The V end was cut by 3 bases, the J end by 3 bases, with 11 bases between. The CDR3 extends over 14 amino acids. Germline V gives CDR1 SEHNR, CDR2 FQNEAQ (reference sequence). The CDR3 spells CASSLIGQDTEAFF. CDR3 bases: TGTGCCAGCAGCTTGATTGGGCAGGACACTGAAGCTTTCTTT.

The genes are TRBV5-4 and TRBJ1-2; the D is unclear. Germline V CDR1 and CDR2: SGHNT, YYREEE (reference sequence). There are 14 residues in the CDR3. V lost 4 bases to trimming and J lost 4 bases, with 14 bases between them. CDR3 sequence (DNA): TGTGCCAGCAGCCCGGAGGAGGGTAGCTATGGCTACACCTTC. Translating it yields CASSPEEGSYGYTF. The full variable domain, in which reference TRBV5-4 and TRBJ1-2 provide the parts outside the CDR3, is ETGVTQSPTHLIKTRGQQVTLRCSSQSGHNTVSWYQQALGQGPQFIFQYYREEENGRGNFPPRFSGLQFPNYSSELNVNALELDDSALYLCASSPEEGSYGYTFGSGTRLTVV.

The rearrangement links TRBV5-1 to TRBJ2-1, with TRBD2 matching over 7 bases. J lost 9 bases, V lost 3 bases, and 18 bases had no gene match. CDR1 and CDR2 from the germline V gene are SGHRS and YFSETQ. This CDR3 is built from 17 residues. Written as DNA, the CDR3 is TGCGCCAGCAGCTGGGGGGAGGGATTAGCCGGGAAAGGTGAGCAGTTCTTC. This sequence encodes CASSWGEGLAGKGEQFF.